This T cell receptor beta chain was documented in a study of identical twins. As for this clonotype: Its antigen is currently unknown.

General study results and limits: Among monozygotic twins, out-of-frame TCR alpha sharing exceeded what models predicted. Invariant cells of the MAIT and iNKT types might have partly distorted the zero-insertion analyses.

CDR3 length: 15 residues. The J segment lost 4 bases and the V segment lost 8 bases, leaving 12 bases of the junction unmatched. The germline gives CDR1 MNHEY, CDR2 SVGEGT. TCRdb recomputed calls from the 5' RACE reads with MiXCR, one row per CDR3 protein. The sample consists of about 220,000 distinct CDR3 sequences, over 5% of them appearing once. The sample was also reused in another study, on T cells expressing NK-cell markers. That report notes: Beta-chain profiling covered CD3+CD56+NKG2C+, CD3+CD56+NKG2C- and CD3+CD56-NKG2C+ sorted subsets.

Sequenced sample: CD8+ T cells sorted from blood. V gene TRBV6-2 or TRBV6-3 combines with J gene TRBJ2-3; 7 nucleotides line up with TRBD2. The sequence was collected from a woman aged 18 to 35 in good health. CDR3 bases: TGTGCCAGCCGGAGGCGGGAGAATTTCCCAGATACGCAGTATTTT. Residues: CASRRRENFPDTQYF.